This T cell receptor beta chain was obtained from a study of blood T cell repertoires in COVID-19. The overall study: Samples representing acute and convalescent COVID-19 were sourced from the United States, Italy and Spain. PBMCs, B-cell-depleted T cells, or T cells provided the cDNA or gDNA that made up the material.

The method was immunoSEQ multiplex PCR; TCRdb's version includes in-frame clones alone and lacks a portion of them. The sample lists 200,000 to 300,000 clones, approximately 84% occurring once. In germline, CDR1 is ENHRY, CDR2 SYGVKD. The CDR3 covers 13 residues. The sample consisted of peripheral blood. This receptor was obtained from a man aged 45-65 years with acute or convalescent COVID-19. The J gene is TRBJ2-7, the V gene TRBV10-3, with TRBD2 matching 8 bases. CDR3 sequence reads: CAGGPSGSPEQYF. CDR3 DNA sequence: TGTGCGGGGGGACCAAGCGGGAGTCCCGAGCAGTACTTC.